Detailed here is one TCR beta chain. Libraries were prepared by immunoSEQ multiplex PCR; TCRdb keeps only in-frame clonotypes and omits some of them. This table holds about 28,000 clones, about 93% found once. This specimen comes from a study of regulatory and conventional T cells in RAG deficiency. Regulatory T cells were sorted from blood as CD4+ CD25-high CD127-low cells. The V and J ends lost 5 bases and 2 bases respectively, with 10 bases between them. The CDR3 covers 14 residues. CDR1 is LNHDA and CDR2 is SQIVND in the germline V gene (reference sequence). This same sample was also part of a study on regulatory T cells. That work contributes: The PCR used 52 TRBV and 13 TRBJ primers.

Specimen: Tregs sorted from blood. The TCR comes from a human donor in good health. The rearrangement links TRBV19 to TRBJ1-3, with D possibly being TRBD1 (5 bases). CDR3: CASSSGAAGNTIYF. CDR3 coding DNA: TGTGCCAGTAGTTCCGGGGCAGCTGGAAACACCATATATTTT.